This paragraph reports one T cell receptor (beta chain). Antigen specificity is unknown. This sample was included in a study of T cell repertoires and HLA-DP antigens. The method was immunoSEQ multiplex PCR; TCRdb's version includes in-frame clones alone and lacks a portion of them. The table has some 110,000 clones, 90% to 95% seen once. Germline-derived CDR1 and CDR2 are SQVTM and ANQGSEA. Trimming took 3 bases from V and 3 from J, leaving 5 bases between them. The CDR3 runs to 11 residues. The chain combines TRBV29-1 with TRBJ1-2; D is ambiguous. Sequenced material: CD4+ T cells from PBMCs. The receptor's source is a woman in her late teens or twenties in good health and CMV-seronegative. The CDR3 sequence: CSVDADYGYTF. In DNA form, the CDR3 reads TGCAGCGTTGATGCCGACTATGGCTACACCTTC.